A single sample is the source of the 11 T cell receptor beta chains below, sequenced in a study of cytomegalovirus exposure and HLA in healthy donors (dated by TCRdb to 2016 to 2017). Library creation used the immunoSEQ multiplex PCR assay. In TCRdb, the immuneACCESS table is reduced to in-frame sequences with V and J assigned. These tables do not hold every clone; where another copy was compared, an unresolved V gene accounts for under half, and the others remain unexplained. The sample records about 71,000 clones, approximately 94% of which are singletons. The top ten clones comprise under 1.3% of the sample. Sample: PBMCs. Every receptor here comes from a woman aged 18 to 35 in good health and CMV-seronegative.

The chain joins TRBV7-2 to TRBJ2-3, with 11 bases identical to TRBD2. Unmatched junction bases numbered 8, after V lost 5 bases and J lost 4 bases. Germline loops: CDR1 SGHTA, CDR2 FQGNSA. The CDR3 totals 16 residues. The CDR3 nucleotides read TGTGCCAGCAGCCCAATAGCGGGGGGGCCCCCAGATACGCAGTATTTT. This codes for CASSPIAGGPPDTQYF.

The chain carries TRBV5-4 and TRBJ2-6; 9 nucleotides align to TRBD1. From germline, CDR1 is SGHNT and CDR2 YYREEE (reference sequence). The CDR3 loop spans 17 amino acids. The V and J ends lost 3 bases and 2 bases, in that order; junction bases with no gene match: 6. In DNA form, the CDR3 reads TGTGCCAGCAGCTCTCGGGACAGGGCAACTGGGGCCAACGTCCTGACTTTC. This encodes CASSSRDRATGANVLTF.

The chain is built from TRBV10-2 and TRBJ1-1, with D hard to call. The CDR3 spans 14 residues. The germline V gene has CDR1 WSHSY and CDR2 SAAADI. The V and J ends lost 3 bases and 1 base respectively, with 9 bases between them. The chain's CDR3 is CASSDPAGNTEAFF. The CDR3 DNA sequence: TGCGCCAGCAGTGACCCCGCAGGGAACACTGAAGCTTTCTTT.

The chain has TRBV28 and TRBJ1-5, with TRBD1 as a possible D gene (5 bases). CDR1 MDHEN and CDR2 SYDVKM come from the germline V gene. V was clipped by 6 bases and J by 1 base, with 10 bases between them. The CDR3 runs to 14 residues. CDR3 sequence (DNA): TGTGCCAGCAGGACGGGGGGAAGCAATCAGCCCCAGCATTTT. Protein product: CASRTGGSNQPQHF.

This chain joins TRBV13 and TRBJ2-3; a weak D match, TRBD1 (6 bases). Between the trimmed V and J ends, which lost 2 bases and 5 bases, there was a span of 17 bases. The CDR3 sequence is 16 residues long. Looked up from germline, CDR1 is PRHDT and CDR2 is FYEKMQ (reference sequence). The CDR3 region is CASSLSGRRGRDTQYF. The CDR3 DNA reads TGTGCCAGCAGCTTATCTGGGCGAAGGGGGAGAGATACGCAGTATTTT.

This rearrangement joins TRBV9 to TRBJ1-2; 8 bases are a match to TRBD1. The ends lost 0 bases at V and 7 bases at J; junction bases unmatched: 26. The germline CDR1 and CDR2 sequences are SGDLS and YYNGEE. The CDR3 totals 21 residues. The CDR3 here is CASSVDSIWRTGNRLSPGYTF. The CDR3 coding sequence is TGTGCCAGCAGCGTAGATAGCATTTGGAGGACAGGGAATAGATTGTCTCCTGGCTACACCTTC.

The chain employs TRBV5-5 and TRBJ2-3; possible D gene TRBD2, 5 bases. Trimming took off 4 bases at V and 6 bases at J, with 12 bases between the two ends. The CDR3 has 13 amino acids. Germline values: CDR1 SGHKS, CDR2 YYEKEE (reference sequence). CDR3 sequence reads: CASSGTSADTQYF. As DNA, the CDR3 is TGTGCCAGCAGCGGAACTAGTGCTGATACGCAGTATTTT.

J is TRBJ2-3 and V is TRBV27, with D perhaps TRBD1 (6 bases). The V and J ends lost 2 bases and 3 bases respectively, with 12 bases between them. CDR1 MNHEY and CDR2 SMNVEV come from the germline V gene (reference sequence). This CDR3 contains 15 residues. Here the CDR3 DNA reads TGTGCCAGCAGTTTAGGGGGCGCAGGGACAGATACGCAGTATTTT. Amino acid sequence: CASSLGGAGTDTQYF.

The rearrangement joins TRBV9 to TRBJ2-1, with TRBD1 identical over 9 bases. Germline lookup yields CDR1 SGDLS and CDR2 YYNGEE. The CDR3 covers 15 residues. V dropped 4 bases and J dropped 5; count of bases not matched to a gene: 7. The CDR3 sequence: CASSPPGTGNNEQFF. DNA of the CDR3: TGTGCCAGCAGCCCCCCCGGGACAGGGAACAATGAGCAGTTCTTC.

The chain combines TRBV4-2 with TRBJ1-6; D is ambiguous. V dropped 1 base and J dropped 8 bases, with 3 bases sitting between them. This CDR3 has 12 residues. Germline assignment: CDR1 LGHNA and CDR2 YNFKEQ. CDR3 DNA sequence: TGTGCCAGCAGCCAAGCCGATTCACCCCTCCACTTT. Translating gives CASSQADSPLHF.

The chain recombines TRBV18 with TRBJ2-1, with 9 bases identical to TRBD1. The CDR3 is made up of 18 amino acids. The J segment lost 8 bases and the V segment lost 3 bases, leaving 17 bases of the junction unmatched. The germline CDR1 and CDR2 sequences are KGHSH and LQKENI. In nucleotides, the CDR3 is TGTGCCAGCTCACCTTATCCCCCGGGACAGGGTATTGTGGATGAGCAGTTCTTC. Translation: CASSPYPPGQGIVDEQFF.